This T cell receptor (beta chain) was identified during a study of shared clonotypes between healthy human individuals. Looking at the study overall: The study drew on a couple of women and three men aged 18 to 49 as donors.

Regarding the study as a whole: Blood alone was sampled, and tissue repertoires likely differ. Of the naive CD4 clonotypes, around 4.7% were shared across several donors.

V shed 2 bases, J shed 5 bases, and the junction held 17 bases outside the gene matches. The V gene's germline CDR1 is PRHDT and CDR2 FYEKMQ (reference sequence). The CDR3 contains 19 residues. In replicate PCRs of sorted subsets, roughly 210 ng DNA, about 30,000 T cell genomes, was used. TCRdb's table, derived via immunoSEQ multiplex PCR, lists solely in-frame clones and lacks some. The repertoire consists of about 800,000 clones, with around 96% occurring once and the leading ten covering around 0.21%. This clone was seen a single time. Its antigen is still unknown. The naive CD8 population came from CD45RO-negative cells selected for CCR7, without terminally differentiated effector memory CD45RA+ cells.

Sample: naive CD8+ T cells sorted from blood. This sequence joins TRBV13 and TRBJ2-1, with 8 bases lining up with TRBD1. The receptor's source is a man aged 30 to 45 in good health. The CDR3 loop is CASSLWGTGASSPDNEQFF. CDR3 DNA sequence: TGTGCCAGCAGCTTATGGGGGACAGGCGCATCATCCCCCGACAATGAGCAGTTCTTC.